Reported below is one T cell receptor beta chain. Its antigen remains unidentified. CDR1 is SGHRS and CDR2 is YFSETQ in the germline V gene. Trimming took off 2 bases at V and 0 bases at J, with 12 bases between the two ends. The length of the CDR3 is 15 residues. This specimen comes from a study of blood T cells in healthy people across ages. Study information: About one barcoded beta molecule was captured per two T cells (by template switching). Study outcomes and limitations: Donors of long life had a larger count of naive CD4+ cells and greater diversity than aged donors. In these data, TCR beta diversity tracked strongly with naive T cell percentage.

It was with a sample-barcoded 5' primer and a J-beta primer mix that a second PCR of about 7 to 12 cycles was run. TCRdb independently ran MiXCR on the 5' RACE reads; one entry per CDR3 protein. The table shows 1.5 million to 2 million distinct CDR3 sequences, with around 48% occurring only once. The sample comprised blood. The receptor was derived from a woman in her 40s in good health. The chain combines TRBV5-1 with TRBJ2-7; D not resolved. The DNA of the CDR3 is TGCGCCAGCAGCTTTGGGCAGACGAGCTCCTACGAGCAGTACTTC. Translating gives CASSFGQTSSYEQYF.